This T cell receptor (beta chain) originates from a study of CD8 T cells in Susac syndrome. On the study more broadly: Patients with Susac syndrome were therapy-naive, treated with corticosteroids, or treated with intravenous immunoglobulin alone when blood was collected.

The CDR3 spans 12 residues. V was shortened by 4 bases and J by 4 bases, with 9 bases between the two germline ends. Germline CDR1 is SQVTM and CDR2 is ANQGSEA. The authors reverse transcribed about 0.5 to 1 ug RNA with random hexamers. TCRdb used MiXCR to reprocess the immunoSEQ multiplex PCR reads, holding one entry per CDR3 protein. The repertoire holds 150,000 to 200,000 distinct CDR3 sequences, with under 95% as singletons. Sequencing used CD4+ T cells from PBMCs. J is TRBJ2-3 and V is TRBV29-1; D might be TRBD2 (5 bases). The TCR comes from a human donor with Susac syndrome. CDR3 region: CSVAEEADTQYF. In DNA form, the CDR3 reads TGCAGCGTTGCGGAGGAGGCAGATACGCAGTATTTT.